There are many counts of the clone carrying this T cell receptor beta chain. The entry originates in a study of read filtering for tumor transcriptome and immune sequencing. Whole-study context: The cohort had over 16 men and about 15 women aged roughly 45 to 90, mean about 72 years. About 8 patients were R-ISS I, about 16 were R-ISS II, more than five were R-ISS III.

Molecular barcoded adaptors covering alpha/delta and beta/gamma chains were used on roughly 400 ng RNA. TCRdb reanalysed the reads using MiXCR and keeps one entry per CDR3 protein. The sample yields about 10,000 distinct CDR3 sequences, more than 15% seen once. Every patient had bone marrow sampled while the disease was active. The receptor's source is a donor aged 40 or over with multiple myeloma. Sequencing was performed on a population of CD138-negative cells sorted from bone marrow.

The CDR3 region is CASSLDGALLAKNIQYF. CDR3 nucleotide sequence: TGTGCCAGCAGTTTGGACGGTGCCCTTCTAGCCAAAAACATTCAGTACTTC. The genes are TRBV12-3 or TRBV12-4 and TRBJ2-4; D call uncertain. This CDR3 spans 17 amino acids. Trimming pared 3 bases from V and 0 bases from J, leaving 15 bases between.